Sequencing of this T cell receptor (beta chain) was carried out in a study of OX40 agonist ivuxolimab in advanced cancers. The table came from immunoSEQ multiplex PCR; TCRdb's copy has only in-frame clones and leaves some out. The table includes around 86,000 clones, approximately 91% detected once. Germline lookup yields CDR1 GTSNPN and CDR2 SVGIG (reference sequence). Trimming removed 0 bases from V and 7 bases from J, with 10 bases in between. The CDR3 sequence is 13 residues long. This clonotype was sampled from an adult with an advanced solid tumor such as melanoma, head and neck, liver or kidney cancer. Sequences were derived from CD4+ or CD8+ T cells sorted from blood, sampled in a trial of the OX40 agonist ivuxolimab. This chain links TRBV30 with TRBJ1-5, with D possibly being TRBD1 (5 bases). CDR3 bases: TGTGCCTGGAGTGTAGGGGCGGAACAGCCCCAGCATTTT. The encoded protein is CAWSVGAEQPQHF. Full variable domain (missing parts from reference TRBV30 and TRBJ1-5): SQTIHQWPATLVQPVGSPLSLECTVEGTSNPNLYWYRQAAGRGLQLLFYSVGIGQISSEVPQNLSASRPQDRQFILSSKKLLLSDSGFYLCAWSVGAEQPQHFGDGTRLSIL.